The rows below give T cell receptor beta chains drawn from one sample of a study of neoadjuvant nivolumab and ipilimumab in lung cancer. Using immunoSEQ multiplex PCR, the repertoire was profiled, and TCRdb retains in-frame clones only, with some absent. Of about 38,000 clones listed, approximately 89% are singletons. Material: peripheral blood, obtained before neoadjuvant nivolumab, alone or with ipilimumab. The receptors come from an adult with non-small cell lung cancer. CDR3s include the opening cysteine and the closing phenylalanine or tryptophan. The D gene is left open where the match is weak. Clone size is stated in some rows and not others, as once, few, many or a class when expanded.

V gene: TRBV5-1
clone size: NA
CDR3 length: 15
J gene: TRBJ1-3
D gene: TRBD1
CDR3 protein: CASSSRQGSGNTIYF
CDR3 DNA: TGCGCCAGCAGCTCCCGACAGGGCTCTGGAAACACCATATATTTT

V gene: TRBV7-6
clone size: few
CDR3 length: 15
J gene: TRBJ2-6
D gene: NA
CDR3 protein: CASSSSDSRANVLTF
CDR3 DNA: TGTGCCAGCAGCTCATCGGACAGTCGGGCCAACGTCCTGACTTTC

V gene: TRBV7-9
clone size: NA
CDR3 length: 11
J gene: TRBJ2-5
D gene: NA
CDR3 protein: CASSFRETQYF
CDR3 DNA: TGTGCCAGCAGCTTCCGGGAGACCCAGTACTTC

V gene: TRBV5-4
clone size: NA
CDR3 length: 16
J gene: TRBJ2-7
D gene: TRBD2
CDR3 protein: CASSLAASGRGYEQYF
CDR3 DNA: TGTGCCAGCAGCTTGGCGGCTAGCGGGAGGGGCTACGAGCAGTACTTC

V gene: TRBV19
clone size: NA
CDR3 length: 16
J gene: TRBJ2-7
D gene: NA
CDR3 protein: CASSIARQVPPYEQYF
CDR3 DNA: TGTGCCAGTAGTATAGCCCGACAGGTCCCTCCCTACGAGCAGTACTTC

V gene: TRBV11-3
clone size: NA
CDR3 length: 15
J gene: TRBJ2-1
D gene: TRBD2
CDR3 protein: CASSLSGNAYNEQFF
CDR3 DNA: TGTGCCAGCAGCTTAAGCGGGAACGCCTACAATGAGCAGTTCTTC

V gene: TRBV11-3
clone size: once
CDR3 length: 14
J gene: TRBJ2-1
D gene: NA
CDR3 protein: CASSLWGTYNEQFF
CDR3 DNA: TGTGCCAGCAGCTTGTGGGGGACGTACAATGAGCAGTTCTTC

V gene: TRBV7-3
clone size: NA
CDR3 length: 13
J gene: TRBJ2-1
D gene: NA
CDR3 protein: CASSLYLNNEQFF
CDR3 DNA: TGTGCCAGCAGCTTATATCTGAACAATGAGCAGTTCTTC

V gene: TRBV11-2
clone size: few
CDR3 length: 10
J gene: TRBJ1-1
D gene: NA
CDR3 protein: CASGGDEAFF
CDR3 DNA: TGTGCCAGCGGGGGGGATGAAGCTTTCTTT

V gene: TRBV28
clone size: few
CDR3 length: 16
J gene: TRBJ2-7
D gene: NA
CDR3 protein: CASSIRTISARYEQYF
CDR3 DNA: TGTGCCAGCAGTATCAGGACCATTTCAGCAAGATACGAGCAGTACTTC

V gene: TRBV9
clone size: NA
CDR3 length: 16
J gene: TRBJ1-3
D gene: TRBD1
CDR3 protein: CASSVATGDPGNTIYF
CDR3 DNA: TGTGCCAGCAGCGTAGCTACAGGGGATCCTGGAAACACCATATATTTT

V gene: TRBV30
clone size: NA
CDR3 length: 13
J gene: TRBJ2-7
D gene: TRBD1
CDR3 protein: CAWSPGTGAEQYF
CDR3 DNA: TGTGCCTGGAGTCCTGGGACAGGGGCCGAGCAGTACTTC

V gene: TRBV5-1
clone size: NA
CDR3 length: 15
J gene: TRBJ1-4
D gene: NA
CDR3 protein: CASSQRTATNEKLFF
CDR3 DNA: TGCGCCAGCAGCCAACGGACAGCAACTAATGAAAAACTGTTTTTT

V gene: TRBV9
clone size: NA
CDR3 length: 15
J gene: TRBJ2-7
D gene: NA
CDR3 protein: CASSVVGGPGYEQYF
CDR3 DNA: TGTGCCAGCAGCGTAGTGGGGGGGCCCGGCTACGAGCAGTACTTC